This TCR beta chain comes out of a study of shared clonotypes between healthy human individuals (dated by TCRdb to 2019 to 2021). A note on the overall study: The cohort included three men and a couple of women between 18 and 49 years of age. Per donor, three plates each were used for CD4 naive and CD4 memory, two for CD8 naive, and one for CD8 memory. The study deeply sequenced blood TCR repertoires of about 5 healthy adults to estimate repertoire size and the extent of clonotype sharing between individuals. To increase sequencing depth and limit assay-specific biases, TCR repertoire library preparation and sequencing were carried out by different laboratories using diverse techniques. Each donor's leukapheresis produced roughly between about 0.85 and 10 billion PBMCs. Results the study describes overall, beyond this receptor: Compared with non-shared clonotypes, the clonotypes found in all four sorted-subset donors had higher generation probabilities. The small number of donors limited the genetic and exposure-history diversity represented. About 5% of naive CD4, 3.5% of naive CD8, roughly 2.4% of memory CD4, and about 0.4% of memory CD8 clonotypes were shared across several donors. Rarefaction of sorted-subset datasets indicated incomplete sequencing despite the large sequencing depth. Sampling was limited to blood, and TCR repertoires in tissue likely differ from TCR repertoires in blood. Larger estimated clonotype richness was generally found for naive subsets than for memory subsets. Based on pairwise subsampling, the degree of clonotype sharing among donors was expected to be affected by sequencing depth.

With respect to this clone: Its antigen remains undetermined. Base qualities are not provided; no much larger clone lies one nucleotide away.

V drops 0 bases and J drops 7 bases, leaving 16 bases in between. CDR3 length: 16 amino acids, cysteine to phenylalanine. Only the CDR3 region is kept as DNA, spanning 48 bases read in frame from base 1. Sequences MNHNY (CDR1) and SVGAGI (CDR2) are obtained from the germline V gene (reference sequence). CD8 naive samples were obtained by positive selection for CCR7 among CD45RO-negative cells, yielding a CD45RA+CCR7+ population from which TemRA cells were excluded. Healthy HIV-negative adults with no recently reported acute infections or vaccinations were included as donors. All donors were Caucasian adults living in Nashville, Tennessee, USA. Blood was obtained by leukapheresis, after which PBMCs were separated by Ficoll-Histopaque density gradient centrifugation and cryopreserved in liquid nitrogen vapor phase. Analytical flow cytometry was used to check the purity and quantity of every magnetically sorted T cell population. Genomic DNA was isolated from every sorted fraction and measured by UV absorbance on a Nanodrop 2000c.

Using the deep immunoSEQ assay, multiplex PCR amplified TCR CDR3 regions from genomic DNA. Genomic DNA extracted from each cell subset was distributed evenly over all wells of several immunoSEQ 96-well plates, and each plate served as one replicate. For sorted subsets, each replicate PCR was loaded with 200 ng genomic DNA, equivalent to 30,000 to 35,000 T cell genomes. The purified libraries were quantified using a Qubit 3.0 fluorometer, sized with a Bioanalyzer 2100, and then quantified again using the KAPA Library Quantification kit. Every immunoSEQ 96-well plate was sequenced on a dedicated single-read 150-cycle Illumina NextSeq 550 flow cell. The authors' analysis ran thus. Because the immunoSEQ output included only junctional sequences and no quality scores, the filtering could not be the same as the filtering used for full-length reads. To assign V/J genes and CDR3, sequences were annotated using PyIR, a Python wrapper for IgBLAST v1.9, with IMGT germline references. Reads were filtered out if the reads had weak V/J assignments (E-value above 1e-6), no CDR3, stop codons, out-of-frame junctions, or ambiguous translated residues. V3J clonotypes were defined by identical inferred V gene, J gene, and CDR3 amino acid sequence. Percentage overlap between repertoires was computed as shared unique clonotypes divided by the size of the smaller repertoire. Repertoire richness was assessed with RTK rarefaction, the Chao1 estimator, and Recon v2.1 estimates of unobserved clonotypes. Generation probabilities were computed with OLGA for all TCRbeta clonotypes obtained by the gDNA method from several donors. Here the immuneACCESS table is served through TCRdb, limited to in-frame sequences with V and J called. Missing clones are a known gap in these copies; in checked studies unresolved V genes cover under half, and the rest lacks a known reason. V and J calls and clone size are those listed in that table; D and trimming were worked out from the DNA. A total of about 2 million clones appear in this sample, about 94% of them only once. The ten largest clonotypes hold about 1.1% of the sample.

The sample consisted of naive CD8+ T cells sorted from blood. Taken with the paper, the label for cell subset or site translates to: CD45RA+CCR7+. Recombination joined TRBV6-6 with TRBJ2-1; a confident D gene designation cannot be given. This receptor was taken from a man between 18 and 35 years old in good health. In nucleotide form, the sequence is TGTGCCAGCAGTTACTCGTCTGAATTGGCTTGGAATGAGCAGTTCTTC. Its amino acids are CASSYSSELAWNEQFF.